Shown below are 10 T cell receptor beta chains from a single sample sequenced in a study of T-cell reconstitution after alpha-beta-depleted transplantation in children. Molecular barcoding with unique molecular identifiers was used for the TCRbeta library. From the PCR reads, TCRdb called clonotypes with MiXCR, one entry per CDR3 protein. The table records 490,000 or so distinct CDR3 sequences, approximately 12% of them present only once. Sample: PBMCs from the stem cell graft donor, taken from the stem cell graft. The receptor source for this set is a human donor who donated a stem cell graft to a child with combined immunodeficiency.

In this sample, this clonotype turned up many times. The chain has TRBV12-3 or TRBV12-4 and TRBJ1-2; a weak D match, TRBD1 (6 bases). The CDR3 spans 13 residues. V was cut by 5 bases and J by 3 bases, with 10 bases left in between. The CDR3 region has the DNA TGTGCCAGCAGTCCGACAGGCTACTATGGCTACACCTTC. Translated: CASSPTGYYGYTF.

This clonotype was seen repeatedly, ten times or more. The chain carries TRBV29-1 and TRBJ2-7, with a possible D match to TRBD1 (6 bases). CDR1 and CDR2 (germline): SQVTM, ANQGSEA. V lost 4 bases and J 3 bases, leaving 13 bases between the germline ends. The CDR3 totals 13 residues. The CDR3 bases are TGCAGCGTTGTAGGACAGCTGGACTACGAGCAGTACTTC. Residues: CSVVGQLDYEQYF.

This rearrangement joins TRBV6-1 to TRBJ2-2, with D uncertain. Trimming removed 6 bases from V and 2 bases from J, with 13 bases in between. Germline V gene sequence: CDR1 MNHNS, CDR2 SASEGT. This CDR3 is built from 15 residues. CDR3 protein: CASRRDRANTGELFF. In nucleotides, the CDR3 is TGTGCCAGCAGACGAGATAGGGCCAACACCGGGGAGCTGTTTTTT.

This clonotype was counted between two and nine times. CDR3 DNA sequence: TGTGCCAGCAGCTTAAGAACAGGGGGCGAGTTCTACGAGCAGTACTTC. Encoded protein: CASSLRTGGEFYEQYF. This chain connects TRBV7-3 to TRBJ2-7; TRBD1 aligns across 9 bases. Per germline, CDR1 SGHTA and CDR2 FQGTGA. This CDR3 region has 16 residues. J was trimmed by 3 bases and V by 1 base; bases with no gene match: 7.

This clonotype appeared a few times. V is TRBV12-3 or TRBV12-4 and J is TRBJ1-2; D remains ambiguous. The CDR3 is 12 residues long. Deletions cut 3 bases from V and 8 bases from J, with 10 bases between. Here the CDR3 reads CASSFSGEGYTF. In nucleotides, the CDR3 is TGTGCCAGCAGTTTTTCGGGAGAGGGCTACACCTTC.

This clonotype has at least ten counts. The chain joins TRBV12-3 or TRBV12-4 to TRBJ2-7; D perhaps matches TRBD1 (6 bases). Trimming took 5 bases from V and 5 from J, leaving 19 bases between them. This CDR3 contains 15 residues. The CDR3 protein is CASSATRGIGNEQYF. The CDR3 DNA reads TGTGCCAGCAGTGCGACCAGGGGTATCGGGAACGAGCAGTACTTC.

V is TRBV12-3 or TRBV12-4 and J is TRBJ2-1; D may correspond to TRBD1 or TRBD2 (6 bases each). CDR3 length equals 14 residues. Trimming took off 4 bases at V and 4 bases at J, with 11 bases between the two ends. The CDR3 DNA reads as TGTGCCAGCAGTTGGGGGGCAGGTTACAATGAGCAGTTCTTC. Encoded protein: CASSWGAGYNEQFF.

This clonotype was seen more than once but under ten times. The chain joins TRBV12-3 or TRBV12-4 to TRBJ2-3, with 8 bases that match TRBD1. The CDR3 extends over 13 amino acids. The junction had 10 bases not matched to a gene; V was cut back by 7 bases and J by 10 bases. As DNA, the CDR3 is TGTGCCAGCATTCGTGCAGGGGGCCGGGCGCAGTATTTT. It translates to CASIRAGGRAQYF.

V usage is TRBV10-3 and J usage is TRBJ1-2, with TRBD1 matching over 9 bases. J was trimmed by 4 bases and V by 10 bases; bases with no gene match: 7. The CDR3 loop spans 13 amino acids. Germline V lookup: CDR1 ENHRY, CDR2 SYGVKD. CDR3 protein: CATEDRGTYGYTF. Here the CDR3 DNA reads TGTGCCACCGAGGACAGGGGAACCTATGGCTACACCTTC.

This clonotype was observed at least ten times. This chain connects TRBV12-3 or TRBV12-4 to TRBJ2-1; D not certain. The V end lost 5 bases, the J end lost 8 bases, and 19 bases lay between the germline ends. The CDR3 covers 15 residues. In DNA, the CDR3 is TGTGCCAGCAGTCGCGATACGTCCGCATGGGATGAGCAGTTCTTC. This codes for CASSRDTSAWDEQFF.